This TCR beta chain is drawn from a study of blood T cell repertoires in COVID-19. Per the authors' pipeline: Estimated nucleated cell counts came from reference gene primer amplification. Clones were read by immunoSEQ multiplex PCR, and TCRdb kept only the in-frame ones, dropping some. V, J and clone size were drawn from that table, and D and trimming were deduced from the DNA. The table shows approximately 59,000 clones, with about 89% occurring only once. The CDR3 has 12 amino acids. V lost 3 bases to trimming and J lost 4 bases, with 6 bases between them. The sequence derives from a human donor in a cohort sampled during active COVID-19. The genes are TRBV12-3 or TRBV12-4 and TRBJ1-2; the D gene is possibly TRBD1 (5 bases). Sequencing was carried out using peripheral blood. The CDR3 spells CASSFTGYGYTF. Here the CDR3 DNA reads TGTGCCAGCAGTTTCACAGGCTATGGCTACACCTTC.